This T cell receptor (beta chain) derives from a study of radiotherapy plus CTLA-4 blockade in lung cancer. Overall study context: Around 20% of enrolled patients responded objectively, and roughly 30% had disease control.

This CDR3 is 15 amino acids long. Germline assignment: CDR1 MRHNA and CDR2 SNTAGT. V was clipped by 4 bases and J by 6 bases; unmatched bases: 5. CTLA-4 blockade with ipilimumab, together with focal radiation, was given to patients with chemo-refractory metastatic non-small-cell lung cancer. Findings and limits, study-wide: In blood, TCR clones derived from the tumor expanded after radiotherapy plus ipilimumab.

Comments on this clone: The antigen is undetermined.

Using immunoSEQ multiplex PCR, the repertoire was profiled, and TCRdb retains in-frame clones only, with some absent. The table has about 59,000 clones, approximately 70% seen once. This clonotype was obtained from a human donor with non-small cell lung cancer whose response to radiotherapy plus ipilimumab could not be evaluated. The specimen was peripheral blood, collected from a patient treated with radiotherapy plus ipilimumab. The chain employs TRBV6-4 and TRBJ2-1; 11 bases line up with TRBD2. CDR3 DNA: TGTGCCAGCAGTGGTAGCGGGGGGGCAGCCAATGAGCAGTTCTTC. Its protein product is CASSGSGGAANEQFF.